This entry lists 25 T cell receptor beta chains sequenced from one sample in a study of shared clonotypes between healthy human individuals. Method: immunoSEQ multiplex PCR; TCRdb's copy keeps in-frame clones and lacks some. The sample holds over a million clones, about 70% seen once. Sequencing was done on a sample of memory CD4+ T cells sorted from blood. Regarding subset: CD45RA-negative fraction. These receptors originate from a man in his late teens or twenties in good health.

V and J are TRBV6-5 and TRBJ1-2, with D hard to call. Germline values: CDR1 MNHEY, CDR2 SVGAGI. The V gene lost 6 bases and the J gene lost 5 bases, with 13 bases spanning the gap. This CDR3 has 13 residues. This CDR3 reads CASRTDGHYGYTF. For the CDR3, the DNA is TGTGCCAGCAGAACCGACGGTCATTATGGCTACACCTTC.

V usage is TRBV5-4 and J usage is TRBJ2-7; TRBD2 agrees at 7 bases. After removal of 4 bases from V and 7 bases from J, the junction contained 11 bases not matched to a gene. There are 14 residues in the CDR3. Germline V gene lookup returns CDR1 SGHNT and CDR2 YYREEE (reference sequence). The CDR3 is CASSADAGAGEQYF. CDR3 bases: TGTGCCAGCAGCGCGGATGCGGGAGCGGGGGAGCAGTACTTC. Full variable domain (outside the CDR3, taken from reference TRBV5-4 and TRBJ2-7): ETGVTQSPTHLIKTRGQQVTLRCSSQSGHNTVSWYQQALGQGPQFIFQYYREEENGRGNFPPRFSGLQFPNYSSELNVNALELDDSALYLCASSADAGAGEQYFGPGTRLTVT.

The genes are TRBV5-5 and TRBJ1-3; D might be TRBD1 (5 bases). The CDR3 consists of 15 residues. The V and J ends lost 2 bases and 0 bases respectively, with 9 bases between them. The V gene's germline CDR1 is SGHKS and CDR2 YYEKEE (reference sequence). CDR3 protein: CASSLDSGSGNTIYF. For the CDR3, the DNA is TGTGCCAGCAGCTTAGACAGTGGCTCTGGAAACACCATATATTTT.

The chain carries TRBV2 and TRBJ2-7, with a weak D call TRBD2 (6 bases). There are 12 residues in the CDR3. From germline, CDR1 is SNHLY and CDR2 FYNNEI. V dropped 10 bases and J dropped 4 bases, with 14 bases sitting between them. CDR3: CAIQGLSYEQYF. In nucleotides, the CDR3 is TGTGCCATCCAGGGACTCTCTTACGAGCAGTACTTC.

The J gene is TRBJ2-2, the V gene TRBV9, with TRBD2 matching over 12 bases. V lost 8 bases to trimming and J lost 5 bases; unmatched junction nucleotides: 13. The CDR3 is 17 amino acids. The germline gives CDR1 SGDLS, CDR2 YYNGEE. DNA for the CDR3: TGTGCCAGTTGCCCGGCTAGCGGGGGGGCTTGGACCGGGGAGCTGTTTTTT. This sequence encodes CASCPASGGAWTGELFF.

The chain carries TRBV2 and TRBJ2-5; 15 nucleotides agree with TRBD2. There are 16 residues in the CDR3. The junction had 5 bases not matched to a gene; V was cut back by 7 bases and J by 2 bases. Germline-derived CDR1 and CDR2 are SNHLY and FYNNEI. CDR3 coding DNA: TGTGCCAGCACAGGACTAGCGGGGGGGTTACAAGAGACCCAGTACTTC. It encodes CASTGLAGGLQETQYF.

This clone has a single count. The rearrangement links TRBV5-5 to TRBJ2-7; 9 nucleotides align to TRBD1. Trimming took 4 bases from V and 11 from J; bases not matched to a gene: 16. This CDR3 is 15 amino acids long. The germline V gene has CDR1 SGHKS and CDR2 YYEKEE (reference sequence). In DNA form, the CDR3 reads TGTGCCAGCAGCCTTTCGACAGGGGGGCTCCTACGAGAGTACTTC. The encoded protein is CASSLSTGGLLREYF.

The chain carries TRBV6-1 and TRBJ1-3, with D perhaps matching TRBD1 (5 bases). Germline CDR1 reads MNHNS; CDR2 reads SASEGT. V shed 4 bases and J shed 0 bases, with 19 bases lying between them. The CDR3 runs 18 residues. CDR3 region: CASSAGGTISFSGNTIYF. The CDR3 DNA follows: TGTGCCAGCAGTGCCGGCGGGACTATATCCTTCTCTGGAAACACCATATATTTT.

The V call is TRBV19, the J call TRBJ1-5; D is unresolved. Trimming stripped 3 bases from V and 0 bases from J, with 15 bases between. The germline CDR1 and CDR2 sequences are LNHDA and SQIVND (reference sequence). The CDR3 runs to 17 residues. The CDR3 loop reads CASSMAPGGNSNQPQHF. CDR3 coding DNA: TGTGCCAGTAGTATGGCCCCGGGCGGTAATAGCAATCAGCCCCAGCATTTT.

The chain has TRBV25-1 and TRBJ1-2, with unresolved D. The germline V and J ends were trimmed by 6 bases and 0 bases, with 11 bases remaining between them. Germline CDR1 reads MGHDK; CDR2 reads SYGVNS. The CDR3 runs 14 residues. In DNA form, the CDR3 reads TGTGCCAGCAGCCCGTTTTCATCTAACTATGGCTACACCTTC. Protein sequence: CASSPFSSNYGYTF.

This clone showed up just a few times. The chain couples TRBV6-1 to TRBJ1-2; 8 bases match TRBD1. V was pared by 7 bases and J by 2 bases, with 6 bases of the junction left unmatched. Germline CDR1 and CDR2: MNHNS and SASEGT. The CDR3 is 14 residues long. Written as DNA, the CDR3 is TGTGCCAGCAAGGCAGGGGGCGACAACTATGGCTACACCTTC. Protein product: CASKAGGDNYGYTF.

The chain employs TRBV6-5 and TRBJ1-5; D might be TRBD1 (6 bases). The CDR3 spans 15 residues. V was trimmed by 2 bases and J by 7 bases, leaving 15 bases between them. Germline lookup yields CDR1 MNHEY and CDR2 SVGAGI. CDR3 in amino acids: CASSYVYRERQPQHF. For the CDR3, the DNA is TGTGCCAGCAGTTACGTTTACAGGGAGCGCCAGCCCCAGCATTTT.

This clone has just one count. The V gene is TRBV6-1, the J gene TRBJ2-2; 8 bases agree with TRBD1. This CDR3 contains 16 residues. V shed 4 bases, J shed 0 bases, and the junction held 4 bases outside the gene matches. CDR1 and CDR2 from the germline V gene are MNHNS and SASEGT. The CDR3 DNA sequence: TGTGCCAGCAGTGCACGGACAGGGACGAACACCGGGGAGCTGTTTTTT. This codes for CASSARTGTNTGELFF.

This clone was detected a few times. The J gene is TRBJ1-4, the V gene TRBV7-6, with a tentative D call TRBD1 (6 bases). The CDR3 sequence is 15 residues long. Germline CDR1 is SGHVS and CDR2 is FNYEAQ. Deletions cut 5 bases from V and 0 bases from J, with 10 bases between. Here the CDR3 reads CASSLRTATNEKLFF. Here the CDR3 DNA reads TGTGCCAGCAGCCTGAGGACAGCAACTAATGAAAAACTGTTTTTT.

The rearrangement joins TRBV5-4 to TRBJ2-1, with D perhaps matching TRBD2 (6 bases). This CDR3 spans 14 amino acids. Trimming took 3 bases from V and 5 from J, leaving 12 bases between them. Germline CDR1 reads SGHNT; CDR2 reads YYREEE (reference sequence). As DNA, the CDR3 is TGTGCCAGCAGCTCCGGACTACCGGACAATGAGCAGTTCTTC. Its protein is CASSSGLPDNEQFF. Complete variable domain (other parts from reference TRBV5-4 and TRBJ2-1): ETGVTQSPTHLIKTRGQQVTLRCSSQSGHNTVSWYQQALGQGPQFIFQYYREEENGRGNFPPRFSGLQFPNYSSELNVNALELDDSALYLCASSSGLPDNEQFFGPGTRLTVL.

This clone was recorded a few times. This chain joins TRBV28 and TRBJ2-7; D possibly corresponds to TRBD2 (7 bases). Germline V gene data show CDR1 as MDHEN and CDR2 as SYDVKM. CDR3 length: 14 amino acids. The ends were cut back, 6 bases at V and 3 bases at J, with 15 bases in the middle. CDR3 sequence reads: CASSRGGGLYEQYF. The CDR3 nucleotides are TGTGCCAGCAGCCGAGGGGGAGGGCTCTACGAGCAGTACTTC.

The V call is TRBV5-6, the J call TRBJ2-3; TRBD1 aligns across 8 bases. Trimming at V came to 3 bases and at J to 0 bases, leaving 12 bases not matched to a gene. This CDR3 has 18 residues. CDR1 is SGHDT and CDR2 is YYEEEE in the germline V gene. CDR3 sequence: CASSSYTHRDRSTDTQYF. For the CDR3, the DNA is TGTGCCAGCAGCTCGTACACTCACCGGGACAGGAGCACAGATACGCAGTATTTT.

The chain uses TRBV12-5 and TRBJ2-7; D call uncertain. The germline V and J ends were trimmed by 1 base and 9 bases, with 10 bases remaining between them. The CDR3 is made up of 12 amino acids. The germline CDR1 and CDR2 sequences are LGHNT and FRNRAP. The chain's CDR3 is CASGLDLGLQYF. Here the CDR3 DNA reads TGTGCTAGTGGTTTGGACCTCGGCTTGCAGTACTTC.

The CDR3 loop is CASRQEGNTDTQYF. In DNA, the CDR3 is TGTGCCAGCAGGCAGGAAGGGAACACAGATACGCAGTATTTT. The chain uses TRBV6-6 and TRBJ2-3, with D unclear. Germline CDR1 is MNHNY and CDR2 is SVGAGI (reference sequence). The CDR3 has 14 residues. The germline V and J ends were trimmed by 6 bases and 2 bases, with 12 bases remaining between them.

J is TRBJ1-4 and V is TRBV30; 7 bases fit TRBD1. The J segment lost 5 bases and the V segment lost 5 bases, leaving 8 bases of the junction unmatched. Per germline, CDR1 GTSNPN and CDR2 SVGIG (reference sequence). The CDR3 extends over 14 amino acids. For the CDR3, the DNA is TGTGCCTGGGGTACGGGACAGCCGAATGAAAAACTGTTTTTT. This gives the protein CAWGTGQPNEKLFF.

The chain has TRBV4-3 and TRBJ2-7; D not certain. The V end was cut by 0 bases, the J end by 5 bases, with 11 bases between. The CDR3 spans 14 residues. From germline, CDR1 is LGHNA and CDR2 YSLEER. The CDR3 here is CASSQDGSLDEQYF. DNA for the CDR3: TGCGCCAGCAGCCAAGATGGCAGTTTGGACGAGCAGTACTTC.

This chain links TRBV19 with TRBJ1-6; possibly TRBD1 for D (5 bases). Germline CDR1 LNHDA, CDR2 SQIVND (reference sequence). CDR3 length: 16 amino acids. Trimming removed 6 bases at V and 9 bases at J, with 21 bases between. The CDR3 nucleotides read TGTGCCAGTAGCCCCAGGGTATGGCAGGGACCTTCACCCCTCCACTTT. Its translation is CASSPRVWQGPSPLHF.

In regard to this clone: One end of the junction does not line up with germline, which may come from a read error. The CDR3 DNA reads as TGCGCCAGCAGCTTACCGGGACTAGCGAACGCCGGGGAGCTGTTTTTT. It encodes CASSLPGLANAGELFF. The rearrangement joins TRBV5-1 to TRBJ2-2; 10 nucleotides match TRBD2. Germline values: CDR1 SGHRS, CDR2 YFSETQ. The CDR3 is 16 residues long.

The chain recombines TRBV10-2 with TRBJ1-6; perhaps TRBD1 as D (5 bases). Germline CDR1 is WSHSY and CDR2 is SAAADI. This CDR3 spans 14 amino acids. Trimming stripped 7 bases from V and 4 bases from J, with 11 bases between. CDR3 amino acids: CASMEQGYNSPLHF. The DNA for the CDR3 is TGCGCCAGCATGGAGCAGGGTTATAATTCACCCCTCCACTTT.

The chain is built from TRBV6-1 and TRBJ1-5; possible D gene TRBD1, 6 bases. CDR3 length: 15 amino acids. The V and J ends lost 6 bases and 6 bases respectively, with 18 bases between them. The V gene's germline CDR1 is MNHNS and CDR2 SASEGT. The CDR3 nucleotides read TGTGCCAGCAGGCCGGGACCCTTACAGGGTCAGCCCCAGCATTTT. Amino acids: CASRPGPLQGQPQHF.